The clone carrying this T cell receptor beta chain was seen only a few times. What it recognizes is unknown. V lost 1 base and J lost 4, with 7 bases in between. CDR3 length: 13 amino acids. The germline gives CDR1 MGHRA, CDR2 YSYEKL. The entry originates in a study of T cell repertoires in cytomegalovirus infection. About the research overall: Recently identified HLA-C-restricted CMV epitopes were among the peptides used. Both a matching HLA type and CMV infection were indicated by public TCR beta signatures.

Findings and limits, study-wide: The ex vivo response was dominated by HLA-C-restricted CMV-specific TCR beta clonotypes.

TCRdb redid the calling of the reads with MiXCR, one entry per CDR3 protein. In the table there are roughly 110,000 distinct CDR3 sequences, under 35% of which are singletons. This sequence joins TRBV4-1 and TRBJ1-1; D is perhaps TRBD1 (5 bases). The sequencing here drew on CD8+ T cells from cultured PBMCs, taken from culture after CMV antigen stimulation. This receptor was identified in a human donor in good health (CMV status not recorded). Some clones in this sample may be carry-over from other donors' samples. CDR3 amino acids: CASSQGGSTEAFF. The CDR3 coding sequence is TGCGCCAGCAGCCAAGGGGGGAGCACTGAAGCTTTCTTT.